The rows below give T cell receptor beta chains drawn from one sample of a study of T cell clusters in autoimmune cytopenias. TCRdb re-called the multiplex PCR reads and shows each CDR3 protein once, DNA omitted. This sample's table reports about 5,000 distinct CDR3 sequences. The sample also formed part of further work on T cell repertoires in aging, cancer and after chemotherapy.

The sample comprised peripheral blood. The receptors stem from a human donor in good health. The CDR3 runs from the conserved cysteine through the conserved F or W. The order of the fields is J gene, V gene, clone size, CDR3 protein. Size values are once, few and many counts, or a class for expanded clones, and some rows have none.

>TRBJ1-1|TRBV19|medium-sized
CASRMMNTEAFF
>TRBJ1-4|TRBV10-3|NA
CAISEEAGTEANEKLFF
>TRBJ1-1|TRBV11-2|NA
CASSLGITEAFF
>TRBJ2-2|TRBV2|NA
CASRGTDNTGELFF
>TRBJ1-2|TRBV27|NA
CASSSPPTGENGYTF
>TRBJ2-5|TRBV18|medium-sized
CASSPPTVQETQYF
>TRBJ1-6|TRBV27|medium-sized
CASSLTPTGVSPLHF
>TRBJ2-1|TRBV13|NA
CASSGQASGYYNEQFF
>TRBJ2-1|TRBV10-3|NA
CAISESRLAEQFF
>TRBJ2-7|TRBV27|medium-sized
CASSSGFSSYEQYF
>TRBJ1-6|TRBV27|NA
CASSLSVSGGNSPLHF
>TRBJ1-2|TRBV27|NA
CASSPTPQGAYGYTF
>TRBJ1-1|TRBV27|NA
CASTETGGLNTEAFF
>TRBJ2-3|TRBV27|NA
CASSLGGLARDTQYF
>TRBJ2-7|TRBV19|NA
CASSGGLAGVEQYF
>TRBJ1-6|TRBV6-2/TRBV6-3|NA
CASVEGTGFYNSPLHF
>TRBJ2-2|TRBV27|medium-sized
CASSVLAINTGELFF
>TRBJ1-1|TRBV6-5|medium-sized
CASSHRTAPMNTEAFF
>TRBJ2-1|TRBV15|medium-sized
CATSSRTSGGLEQFF
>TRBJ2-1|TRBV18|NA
CASSPTGTRGGEQFF
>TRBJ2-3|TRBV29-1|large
CSVRQGPDTQYF
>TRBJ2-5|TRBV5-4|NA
CASSYRGLAGGRKETQYF
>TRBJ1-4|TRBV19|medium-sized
CASSKLDRGGRKLFF
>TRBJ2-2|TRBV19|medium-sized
CASSLWEAAGNTGELFF
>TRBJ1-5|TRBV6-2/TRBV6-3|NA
CASSGDRGASSNQPQHF
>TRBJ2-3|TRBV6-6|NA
CASSRGLAGGTSTDTQYF
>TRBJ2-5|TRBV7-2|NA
CASSLGLGTGEETQYF
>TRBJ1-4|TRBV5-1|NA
CASSLVGQGGEKLFF
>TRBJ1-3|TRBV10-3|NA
CAIFPDSGNTIYF
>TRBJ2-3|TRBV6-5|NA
CASRAASSADTQYF
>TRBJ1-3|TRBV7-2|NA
CASSLGREDTIYF
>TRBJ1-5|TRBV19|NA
CASSDRVFDQPQHF
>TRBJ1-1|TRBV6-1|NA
CASIWGRTEAFF
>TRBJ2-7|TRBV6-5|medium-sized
CASSYSILGGRAYEQYF
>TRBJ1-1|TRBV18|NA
CASSPTAGQGRNTEAFF
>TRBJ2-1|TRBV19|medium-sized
CASSTARLGSYNEQFF
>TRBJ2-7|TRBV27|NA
CASSLSSGEYSYEQYF
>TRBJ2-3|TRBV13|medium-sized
CASSPELRDTQYF
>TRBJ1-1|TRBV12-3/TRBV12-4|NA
CASSLTENTEAFF
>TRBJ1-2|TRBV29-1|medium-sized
CSATQGGDLYGYTF
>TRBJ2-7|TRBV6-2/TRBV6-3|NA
CASSPIPPGTGDVEQYF
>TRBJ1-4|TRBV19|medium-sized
CASRVQGSVEEKLFF
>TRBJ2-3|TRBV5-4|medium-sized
CASSPTSTDTQYF
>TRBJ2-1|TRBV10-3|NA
CAISDSRGDYNEQFF
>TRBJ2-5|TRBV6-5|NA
CASSSYTQETQYF